Listed here is a single T cell receptor beta chain. Its antigen is currently not known. Base qualities are missing; no much larger clone stands one base away. The sample is drawn from a study of blood T cell repertoires in COVID-19 (dated by TCRdb to the early 2020s). Study-level background: Samples from collaborators originated in the United States, Italy and Spain and spanned both the acute and convalescent phases of COVID-19. The prospective study material was composed of cDNA or gDNA derived from T cells, B-cell-depleted T cells, or PBMCs. Deeply sampled blood TCRbeta repertoires from subjects exposed to, actively infected with, or recovered from COVID-19 were included in the dataset. The repertoires were released in a freely available public database intended as a resource for research on the immune response to SARS-CoV-2. Samples were obtained from the ongoing ImmuneRACE study (first 160 participants) and from some 1,200 subjects provided by 6 global collaborators. Nearly every sample came with metadata listing a de-identified subject ID, COVID-19 status, age in years and sex. Where available, HLA class I and class II types were obtained from metadata supplied by the sample provider rather than from assay-based typing. Overall results and qualifications from the work: How much clinical and demographic metadata was included differed by source and by participant, and the metadata was provided uncurated.

Each collaborating institution followed its own protocols to collect whole blood in K2EDTA tubes. For TCRbeta analysis, collaborator samples were shipped as frozen whole blood, as isolated PBMCs, or as DNA extracted from either sample type. TCRbeta CDR3 regions were amplified from genomic DNA using the immunoSEQ Assay, a bias-controlled multiplex PCR. The original pipeline was this. The number of nucleated cells in each sample was estimated from the amplification of reference gene primers within the assay. To quantify the absolute abundance of each unique TCRbeta CDR3 rearrangement, sequence reads were collapsed and filtered. For each sample, productive Simpson clonality was calculated as the square root of Simpson's diversity index over productive rearrangements. TCRdb carries this immuneACCESS record with in-frame sequences only. Its versions omit some clonotypes, under half of them owing to an unresolved V gene in the studies checked, with the rest unexplained. D and trimming come from the DNA, and the V and J calls and clone size come from that table. Counted in this sample were 150,000 to 200,000 clones; approximately 83% of them appeared once. The ten largest clones add up to roughly 9.1% of the sample.

Sequences LNHDA (CDR1) and SQIVND (CDR2) are obtained from the germline V gene (reference sequence). Including cysteine and phenylalanine, the CDR3 has 16 amino acids. The sequence is cut down to CDR3 DNA, 48 bases in frame from base 1. V lost 6 bases and J lost 4 bases, and the count of bases not matched to a germline gene is 12. The receptor comes from a man aged 45-60 years with active or convalescent COVID-19. This sequence uses TRBV19 and TRBJ1-2; 9 bases in the middle match TRBD1. Sequencing input: peripheral blood. The DNA is TGTGCCAGTAGCCCAACCGGGACAGGGTCTGGCTATGGCTACACCTTC. Translated, this is CASSPTGTGSGYGYTF.